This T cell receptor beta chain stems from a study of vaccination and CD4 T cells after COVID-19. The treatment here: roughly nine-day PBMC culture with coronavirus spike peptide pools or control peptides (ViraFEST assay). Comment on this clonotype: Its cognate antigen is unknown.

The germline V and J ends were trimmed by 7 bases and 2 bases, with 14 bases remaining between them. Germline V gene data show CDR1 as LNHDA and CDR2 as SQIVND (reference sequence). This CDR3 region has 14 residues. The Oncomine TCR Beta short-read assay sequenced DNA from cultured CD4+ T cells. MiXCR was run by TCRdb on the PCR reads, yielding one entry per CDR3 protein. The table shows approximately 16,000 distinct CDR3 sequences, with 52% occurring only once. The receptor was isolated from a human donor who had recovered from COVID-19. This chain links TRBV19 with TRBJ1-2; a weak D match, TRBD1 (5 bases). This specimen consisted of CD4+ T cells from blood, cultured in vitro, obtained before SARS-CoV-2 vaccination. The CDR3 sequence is CASTPRGRNYGYTF. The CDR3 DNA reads TGTGCCAGTACCCCCCGGGGGAGAAACTATGGCTACACCTTC.